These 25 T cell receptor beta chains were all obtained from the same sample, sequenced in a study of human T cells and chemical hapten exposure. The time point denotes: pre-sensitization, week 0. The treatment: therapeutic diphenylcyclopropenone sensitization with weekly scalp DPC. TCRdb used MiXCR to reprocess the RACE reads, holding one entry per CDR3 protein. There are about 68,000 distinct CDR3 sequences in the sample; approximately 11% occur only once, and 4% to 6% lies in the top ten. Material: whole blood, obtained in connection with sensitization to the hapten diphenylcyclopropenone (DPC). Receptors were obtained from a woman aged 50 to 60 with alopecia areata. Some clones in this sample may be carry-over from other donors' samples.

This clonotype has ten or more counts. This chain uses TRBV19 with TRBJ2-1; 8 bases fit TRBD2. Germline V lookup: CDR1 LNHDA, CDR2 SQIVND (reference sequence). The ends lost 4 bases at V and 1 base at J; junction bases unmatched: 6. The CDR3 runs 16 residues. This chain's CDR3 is CASSTIAGTSYNEQFF. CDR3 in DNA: TGTGCCAGTAGTACTATAGCGGGGACATCCTACAATGAGCAGTTCTTC. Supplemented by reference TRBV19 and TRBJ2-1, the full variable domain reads DGGITQSPKYLFRKEGQNVTLSCEQNLNHDAMYWYRQDPGQGLRLIYYSQIVNDFQKGDIAEGYSVSREKKESFPLTVTSAQKNPTAFYLCASSTIAGTSYNEQFFGPGTRLTVL.

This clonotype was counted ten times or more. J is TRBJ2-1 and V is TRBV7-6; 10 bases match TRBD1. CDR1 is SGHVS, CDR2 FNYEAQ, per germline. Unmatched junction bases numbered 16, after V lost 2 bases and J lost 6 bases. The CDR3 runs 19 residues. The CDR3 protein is CASSLPPGQGRQYLNEQFF. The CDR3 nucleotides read TGTGCCAGCAGCTTACCACCGGGACAGGGGCGACAGTATCTCAATGAGCAGTTCTTC.

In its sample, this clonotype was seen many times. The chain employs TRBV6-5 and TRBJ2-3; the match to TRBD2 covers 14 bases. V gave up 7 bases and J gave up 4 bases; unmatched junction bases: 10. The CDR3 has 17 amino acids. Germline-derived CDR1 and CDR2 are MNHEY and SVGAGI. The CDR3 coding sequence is TGTGCCAGCACCAAGACTAGCGGGGGGGCCAAGGCAGATACGCAGTATTTT. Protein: CASTKTSGGAKADTQYF.

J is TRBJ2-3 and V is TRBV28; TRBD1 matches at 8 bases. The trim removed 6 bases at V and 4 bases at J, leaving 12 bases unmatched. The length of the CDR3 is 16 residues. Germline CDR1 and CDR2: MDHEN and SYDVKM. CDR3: CASSPQGQANPDTQYF. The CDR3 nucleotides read TGTGCCAGCAGCCCCCAGGGACAGGCCAACCCAGATACGCAGTATTTT.

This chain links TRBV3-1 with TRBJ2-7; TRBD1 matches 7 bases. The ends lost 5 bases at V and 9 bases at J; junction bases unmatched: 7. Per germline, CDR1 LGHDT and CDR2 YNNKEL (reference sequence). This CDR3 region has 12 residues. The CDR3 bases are TGTGCCAGCAGCAGGACAGGCTTAGGGCAGTACTTC. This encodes CASSRTGLGQYF.

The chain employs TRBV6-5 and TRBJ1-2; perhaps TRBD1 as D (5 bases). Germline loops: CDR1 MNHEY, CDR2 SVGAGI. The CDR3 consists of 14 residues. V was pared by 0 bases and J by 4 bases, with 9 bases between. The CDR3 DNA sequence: TGTGCCAGCAGTTACTCGCGGGGGGGCTATGGCTACACCTTC. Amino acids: CASSYSRGGYGYTF.

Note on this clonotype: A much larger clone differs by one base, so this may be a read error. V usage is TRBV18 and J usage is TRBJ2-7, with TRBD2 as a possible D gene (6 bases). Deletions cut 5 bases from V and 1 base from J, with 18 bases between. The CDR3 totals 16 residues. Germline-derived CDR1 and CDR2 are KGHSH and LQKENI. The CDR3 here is CASSSKGGMVSYEQYF. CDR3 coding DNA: TGTGCCAGCTCATCGAAGGGAGGAATGGTATCCTACGAGCAGTACTTC. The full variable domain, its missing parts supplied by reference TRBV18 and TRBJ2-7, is NAGVMQNPRHLVRRRGQEARLRCSPMKGHSHVYWYRQLPEEGLKFMVYLQKENIIDESGMPKERFSAEFPKEGPSILRIQQVVRGDSAAYFCASSSKGGMVSYEQYFGPGTRLTVT.

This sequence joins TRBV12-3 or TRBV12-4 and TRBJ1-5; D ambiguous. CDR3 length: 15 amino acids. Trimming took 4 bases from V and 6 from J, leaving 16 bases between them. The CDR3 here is CASSSDLGRIQPQHF. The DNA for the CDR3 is TGTGCCAGCAGTTCAGATTTGGGGAGGATTCAGCCCCAGCATTTT.

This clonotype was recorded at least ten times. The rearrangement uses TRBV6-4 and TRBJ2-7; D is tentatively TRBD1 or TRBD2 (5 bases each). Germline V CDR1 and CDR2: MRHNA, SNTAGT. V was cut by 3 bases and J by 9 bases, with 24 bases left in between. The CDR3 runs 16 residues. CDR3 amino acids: CASSEHPGTEIRGQYF. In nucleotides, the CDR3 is TGTGCCAGCAGTGAACATCCCGGGACGGAGATACGAGGGCAGTACTTC.

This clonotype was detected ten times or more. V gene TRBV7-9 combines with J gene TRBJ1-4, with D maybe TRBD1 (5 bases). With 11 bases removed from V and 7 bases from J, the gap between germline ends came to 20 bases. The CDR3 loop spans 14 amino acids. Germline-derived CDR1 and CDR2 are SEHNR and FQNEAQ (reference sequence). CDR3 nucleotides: TGTGCCGGGAACCGGGACGCGCGGGGTGAAAAACTGTTTTTT. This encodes CAGNRDARGEKLFF.

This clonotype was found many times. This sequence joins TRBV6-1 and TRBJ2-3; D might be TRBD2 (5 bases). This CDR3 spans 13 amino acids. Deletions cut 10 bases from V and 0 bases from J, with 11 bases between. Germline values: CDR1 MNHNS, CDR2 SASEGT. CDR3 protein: CAIQGLSTDTQYF. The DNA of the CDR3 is TGTGCCATCCAAGGACTTAGCACAGATACGCAGTATTTT.

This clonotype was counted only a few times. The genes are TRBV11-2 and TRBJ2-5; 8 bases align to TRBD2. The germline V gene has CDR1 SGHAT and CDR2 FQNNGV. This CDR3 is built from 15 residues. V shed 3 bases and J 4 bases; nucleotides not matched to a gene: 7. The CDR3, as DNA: TGTGCCAGCAGCTTGGGACTAGGAAGGGTAGAGACCCAGTACTTC. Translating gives CASSLGLGRVETQYF.

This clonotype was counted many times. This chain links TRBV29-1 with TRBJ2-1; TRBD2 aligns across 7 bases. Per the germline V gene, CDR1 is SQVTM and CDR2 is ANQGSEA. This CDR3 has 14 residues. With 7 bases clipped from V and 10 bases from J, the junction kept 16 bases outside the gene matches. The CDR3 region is CSAVRLAGIIEQFF. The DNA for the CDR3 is TGCAGCGCCGTTCGACTAGCCGGAATTATCGAGCAGTTCTTC.

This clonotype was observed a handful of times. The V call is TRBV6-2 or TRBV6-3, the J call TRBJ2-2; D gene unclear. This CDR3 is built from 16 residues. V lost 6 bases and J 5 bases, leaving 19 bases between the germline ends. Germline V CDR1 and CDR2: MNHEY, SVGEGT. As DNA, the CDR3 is TGTGCCAGCAGCCCTATGACTGGGAAAGGGACCGGGGAGCTGTTTTTT. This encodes CASSPMTGKGTGELFF.

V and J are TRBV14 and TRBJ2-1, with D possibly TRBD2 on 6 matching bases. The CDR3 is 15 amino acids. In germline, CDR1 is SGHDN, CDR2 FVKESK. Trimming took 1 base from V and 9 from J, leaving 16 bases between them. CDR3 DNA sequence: TGTGCCAGCAGCCAAGCTAGGGGTAGCGGAATTGAGCAGTTCTTC. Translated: CASSQARGSGIEQFF.

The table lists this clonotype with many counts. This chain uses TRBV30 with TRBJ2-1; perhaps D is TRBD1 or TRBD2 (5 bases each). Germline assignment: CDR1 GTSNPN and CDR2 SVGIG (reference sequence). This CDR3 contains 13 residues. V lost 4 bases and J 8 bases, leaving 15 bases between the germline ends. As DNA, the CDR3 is TGTGCCTGGACTGGGGGATGGAGTCATGAGCAGTTCTTC. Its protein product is CAWTGGWSHEQFF. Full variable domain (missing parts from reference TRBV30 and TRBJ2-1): SQTIHQWPATLVQPVGSPLSLECTVEGTSNPNLYWYRQAAGRGLQLLFYSVGIGQISSEVPQNLSASRPQDRQFILSSKKLLLSDSGFYLCAWTGGWSHEQFFGPGTRLTVL.

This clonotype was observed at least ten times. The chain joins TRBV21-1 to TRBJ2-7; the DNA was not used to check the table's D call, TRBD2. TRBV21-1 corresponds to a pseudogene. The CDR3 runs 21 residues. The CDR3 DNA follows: TGTGCCAGCAGCGCCCGGGGCCATGCGGTACTAGCGAACGAAGGGACCTACGAGCAGTACTTC. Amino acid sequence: CASSARGHAVLANEGTYEQYF.

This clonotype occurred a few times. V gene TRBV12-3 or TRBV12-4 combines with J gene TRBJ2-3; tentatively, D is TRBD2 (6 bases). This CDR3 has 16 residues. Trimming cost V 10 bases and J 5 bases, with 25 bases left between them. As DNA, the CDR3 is TGTGCCACCCTCCCCGGGCCGTCCGCGGGGCGAGATACGCAGTATTTT. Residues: CATLPGPSAGRDTQYF.

The CDR3 reads CASSRGQGGYTF. CDR3 coding DNA: TGTGCCAGCAGTAGGGGGCAGGGTGGCTACACCTTC. The V gene is TRBV27, the J gene TRBJ1-2, with 7 nucleotides matching TRBD1. This CDR3 spans 12 amino acids. V lost 5 bases to trimming and J lost 7 bases; unmatched junction nucleotides: 4. Germline V gene lookup returns CDR1 MNHEY and CDR2 SMNVEV (reference sequence).

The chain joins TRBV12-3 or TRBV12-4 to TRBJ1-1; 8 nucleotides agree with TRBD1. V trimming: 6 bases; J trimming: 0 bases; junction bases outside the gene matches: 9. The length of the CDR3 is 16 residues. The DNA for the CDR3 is TGTGCCAGCAGGGGACAGGACTACTATATGAACACTGAAGCTTTCTTT. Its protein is CASRGQDYYMNTEAFF.

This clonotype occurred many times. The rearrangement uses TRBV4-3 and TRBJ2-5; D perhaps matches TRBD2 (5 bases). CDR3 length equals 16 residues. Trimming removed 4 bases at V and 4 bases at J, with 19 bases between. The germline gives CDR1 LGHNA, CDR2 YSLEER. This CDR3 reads CASSRSFVSGIETQYF. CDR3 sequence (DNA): TGCGCCAGCAGCCGCTCCTTCGTTTCGGGGATAGAGACCCAGTACTTC.

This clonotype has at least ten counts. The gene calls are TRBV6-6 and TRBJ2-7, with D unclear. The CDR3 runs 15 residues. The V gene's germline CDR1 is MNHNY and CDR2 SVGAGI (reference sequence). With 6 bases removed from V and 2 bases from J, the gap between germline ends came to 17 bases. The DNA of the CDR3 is TGTGCCAGCAGCACAACGAGGCAGACGACCTACGAGCAGTACTTC. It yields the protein CASSTTRQTTYEQYF.

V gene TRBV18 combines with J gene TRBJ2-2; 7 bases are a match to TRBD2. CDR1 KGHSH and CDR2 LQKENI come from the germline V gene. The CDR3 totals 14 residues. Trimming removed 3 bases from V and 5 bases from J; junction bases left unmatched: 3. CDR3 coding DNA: TGTGCCAGCTCACCCATCGGGGGGACCGGGGAGCTGTTTTTT. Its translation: CASSPIGGTGELFF.

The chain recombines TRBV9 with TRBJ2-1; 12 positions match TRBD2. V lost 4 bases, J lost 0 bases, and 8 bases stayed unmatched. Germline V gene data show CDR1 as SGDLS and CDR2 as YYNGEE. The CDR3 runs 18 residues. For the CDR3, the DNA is TGTGCCAGCAGCTATCGGACTAGCGGGATTAACTCCTACAATGAGCAGTTCTTC. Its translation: CASSYRTSGINSYNEQFF.

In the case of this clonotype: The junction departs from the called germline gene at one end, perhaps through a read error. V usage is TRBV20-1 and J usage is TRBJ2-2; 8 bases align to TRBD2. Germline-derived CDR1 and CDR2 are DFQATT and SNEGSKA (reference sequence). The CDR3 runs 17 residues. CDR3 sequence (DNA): TGCAGTGCTAAACGAGTCACTAGCGGCCTCAACACCCGGGAGCTGTTTTTT. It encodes CSAKRVTSGLNTRELFF.